Listed below are T cell receptor beta chains from one sample, sequenced in a study of cytomegalovirus exposure and HLA in healthy donors. Repertoires were generated with immunoSEQ multiplex PCR, while TCRdb's copy carries only in-frame clones and drops some. The listing contains nearly 200,000 clones. Sequences were obtained from PBMCs. These receptors came from a boy younger than 18 in good health and CMV-seronegative. Both conserved end residues are part of each CDR3. The order of the fields is CDR3 protein, D gene, J gene, V gene. D genes are given only for firm matches.

cdr3_aa: CASSGPGLPGGELFF; d_call: -; j_call: TRBJ2-2; v_call: TRBV14
cdr3_aa: CASSFGTRGVDEQFF; d_call: TRBD2; j_call: TRBJ2-1; v_call: TRBV7-9
cdr3_aa: CAWSVLRRSYNEQFF; d_call: -; j_call: TRBJ2-1; v_call: TRBV30
cdr3_aa: CASSSQRGGPTDTQYF; d_call: TRBD2; j_call: TRBJ2-3; v_call: TRBV28
cdr3_aa: CASSPARWDEQYF; d_call: -; j_call: TRBJ2-7; v_call: TRBV6-6
cdr3_aa: CASSPPGLAYEQYF; d_call: TRBD2; j_call: TRBJ2-7; v_call: TRBV18
cdr3_aa: CASSFESGIHFYEQYF; d_call: -; j_call: TRBJ2-7; v_call: TRBV11-3
cdr3_aa: CASSLQGPYNEQFF; d_call: -; j_call: TRBJ2-1; v_call: TRBV5-1
cdr3_aa: CASRPRTGTYEQYF; d_call: -; j_call: TRBJ2-7; v_call: TRBV28
cdr3_aa: CASRTGTGGYYGYTF; d_call: TRBD1; j_call: TRBJ1-2; v_call: TRBV6-5
cdr3_aa: CASSPLEAGELFF; d_call: -; j_call: TRBJ2-2; v_call: TRBV5-1
cdr3_aa: CASNQGQTSDTQYF; d_call: -; j_call: TRBJ2-3; v_call: TRBV6-5
cdr3_aa: CASRQVDEQYF; d_call: -; j_call: TRBJ2-7; v_call: TRBV6-5
cdr3_aa: CASRPDRFNNSPLHF; d_call: -; j_call: TRBJ1-6; v_call: TRBV6-5
cdr3_aa: CAWTAASTDTQYF; d_call: -; j_call: TRBJ2-3; v_call: TRBV30
cdr3_aa: CASIKRGQTEAFF; d_call: TRBD1; j_call: TRBJ1-1; v_call: TRBV6-5
cdr3_aa: CASSLETGGSYNEQFF; d_call: TRBD1; j_call: TRBJ2-1; v_call: TRBV11-2
cdr3_aa: CASSPQEIKGINEKLFF; d_call: -; j_call: TRBJ1-4; v_call: TRBV19
cdr3_aa: CASSTSGSGVTDTQYF; d_call: TRBD2; j_call: TRBJ2-3; v_call: TRBV5-4